Listed below are T cell receptor beta chains from one sample, sequenced in a study of blood T cells in healthy people across ages. TCRdb reprocessed the 5' RACE reads with MiXCR, giving one entry per CDR3 protein. Counted here are some 890,000 distinct CDR3 sequences, 25% to 30% occurring once; the ten biggest clones make up 9.5% to 13%. The sample was also reused in another study, on T cells of mothers and their children.

The source material was blood. Receptors were obtained from a woman aged 40 to 55 in good health. Both conserved end residues are part of each CDR3. A D gene is named only where the DNA matches it firmly. The listing skips clone size in some rows; elsewhere it reads once, few, many or a size class.

D gene: -; J gene: TRBJ2-1; V gene: TRBV6-5; clone size: many; CDR3 DNA: TGTGCCAGCAGGGAGGGGGCCACCCACAATGAGCAGTTCTTC; CDR3 protein: CASREGATHNEQFF
D gene: TRBD1; J gene: TRBJ1-2; V gene: TRBV7-2; clone size: few; CDR3 DNA: TGTGCCAGCAGCTCTTCCTTCACAGGGGACCATGGCTACACCTTC; CDR3 protein: CASSSSFTGDHGYTF
D gene: TRBD1; J gene: TRBJ1-2; V gene: TRBV7-2; clone size: -; CDR3 DNA: TGTGCCAGCAGCCCTGGACAGGGGTATGGCTACGCCTTC; CDR3 protein: CASSPGQGYGYAF
D gene: -; J gene: TRBJ2-1; V gene: TRBV7-2; clone size: few; CDR3 DNA: TGTGCCAGCAGCTTAGACCACCGGGACACGAGCTCCTACGAGCAGTTCTTC; CDR3 protein: CASSLDHRDTSSYEQFF
D gene: -; J gene: TRBJ2-7; V gene: TRBV28; clone size: many; CDR3 DNA: TGTGCCAGCAGATCTAGCGACTACGAGCAGTACTTC; CDR3 protein: CASRSSDYEQYF
D gene: -; J gene: TRBJ1-6; V gene: TRBV7-2; clone size: few; CDR3 DNA: TGTACCAGCAGCTCGCGCCCGTTGTGGGGCGATAATTCACCCCTCCACTTT; CDR3 protein: CTSSSRPLWGDNSPLHF
D gene: -; J gene: TRBJ2-7; V gene: TRBV5-1; clone size: -; CDR3 DNA: TGCGCCAGCAGGAGCACAGGTGCAAGCTCCTACGAGCAGTACTTC; CDR3 protein: CASRSTGASSYEQYF
D gene: -; J gene: TRBJ1-1; V gene: TRBV28; clone size: once; CDR3 DNA: TGTGCCAGCAGTTTTCATTACAGGGAGCGTGGCACTGAAGCTTTCTTT; CDR3 protein: CASSFHYRERGTEAFF
D gene: -; J gene: TRBJ1-6; V gene: TRBV4-1; clone size: -; CDR3 DNA: TGCGCCAGCAGCCAAGCCGTGGAACTCCACTTT; CDR3 protein: CASSQAVELHF
D gene: -; J gene: TRBJ2-5; V gene: TRBV15; clone size: -; CDR3 DNA: TGTGCCACCAGCAGATTCGGCGGCGAGACCCAGTACTTC; CDR3 protein: CATSRFGGETQYF
D gene: -; J gene: TRBJ2-3; V gene: TRBV6-4; clone size: -; CDR3 DNA: TGTGCCAGCCAAAGGACCTATATGGTTTCATCTAGCACAGATACGCAGTATTTT; CDR3 protein: CASQRTYMVSSSTDTQYF
D gene: TRBD1; J gene: TRBJ1-1; V gene: TRBV20-1; clone size: -; CDR3 DNA: TGCAGTGCTAGACCGGGACAGGTGGGCACTGAAGCTTTCTTT; CDR3 protein: CSARPGQVGTEAFF
D gene: -; J gene: TRBJ1-2; V gene: TRBV7-2; clone size: -; CDR3 DNA: TGTGCCAGCAGCTTAACCGGGACCGGCTACACCTTC; CDR3 protein: CASSLTGTGYTF
D gene: TRBD1; J gene: TRBJ1-1; V gene: TRBV11-2; clone size: few; CDR3 DNA: TGTGCCAGCAGCTTAGATTGGACAGGCAACACTGAAGCTTTCTTT; CDR3 protein: CASSLDWTGNTEAFF
D gene: TRBD1; J gene: TRBJ2-5; V gene: TRBV13; clone size: -; CDR3 DNA: TGTGCCAGCAGCTCCTATCCGGTAGGACAGGGGGCAAAAGAGACCCAGTACTTC; CDR3 protein: CASSSYPVGQGAKETQYF
D gene: -; J gene: TRBJ1-1; V gene: TRBV5-1; clone size: -; CDR3 DNA: TGCGCCAGCAGCTTTAACCCGACGGCGAACACTGAAGCTTTCTTT; CDR3 protein: CASSFNPTANTEAFF
D gene: TRBD1; J gene: TRBJ2-7; V gene: TRBV20-1; clone size: many; CDR3 DNA: TGCAGTGCTAGAGTCCGTGCTCCGGGACAGGGGACCTACGAGCAGTACTTC; CDR3 protein: CSARVRAPGQGTYEQYF
D gene: -; J gene: TRBJ2-1; V gene: TRBV7-3; clone size: few; CDR3 DNA: TGTGCCAGCAGCTTATCGGGGGCGAATGAGCGGTTCTTC; CDR3 protein: CASSLSGANERFF
D gene: -; J gene: TRBJ1-2; V gene: TRBV29-1; clone size: many; CDR3 DNA: TGCAGCACCAGGGCGGTTGACTATGGCTACACCTTC; CDR3 protein: CSTRAVDYGYTF
D gene: -; J gene: TRBJ2-7; V gene: TRBV7-2; clone size: many; CDR3 DNA: TGTGCCAGCAGCCCTGTCCGGACCTCCTACGAGCAGTACTTC; CDR3 protein: CASSPVRTSYEQYF
D gene: -; J gene: TRBJ1-1; V gene: TRBV7-9; clone size: -; CDR3 DNA: TGTGCCAGCAGCTACGGAAGCACTGAAGCTTTCTTT; CDR3 protein: CASSYGSTEAFF
D gene: -; J gene: TRBJ2-2; V gene: TRBV3-1; clone size: -; CDR3 DNA: TGTGCCAGCAGCCCCGATCGGGGGGCCCTGAACACCGGGGAGCTGTTTTTT; CDR3 protein: CASSPDRGALNTGELFF
D gene: -; J gene: TRBJ1-6; V gene: TRBV3-1; clone size: -; CDR3 DNA: TGTGCCAGCAGCCAAGTGGGGGCGAAAGTCTCACCCCTCCACTTT; CDR3 protein: CASSQVGAKVSPLHF
D gene: TRBD1; J gene: TRBJ1-1; V gene: TRBV19; clone size: -; CDR3 DNA: TGTGCCAGTGCCCCAGGGGGGGCTATGGTTGAAGCTTTCTTT; CDR3 protein: CASAPGGAMVEAFF
D gene: TRBD1; J gene: TRBJ1-1; V gene: TRBV5-1; clone size: -; CDR3 DNA: TGCGCCAGCAGTTCGGGACAGCCGATGAACACTGAAGCTTTCTTT; CDR3 protein: CASSSGQPMNTEAFF
D gene: TRBD2; J gene: TRBJ2-3; V gene: TRBV5-5; clone size: -; CDR3 DNA: TGTGCCAGCAGCTCCCTAGCGGGGGGGCGGCCAGATACGCAGTATTTT; CDR3 protein: CASSSLAGGRPDTQYF
D gene: -; J gene: TRBJ1-2; V gene: TRBV10-3; clone size: -; CDR3 DNA: TGTGCCATCAGTGAGTCCGGTCGTGGCTACACCTTC; CDR3 protein: CAISESGRGYTF
D gene: TRBD2; J gene: TRBJ2-3; V gene: TRBV7-2; clone size: -; CDR3 DNA: TGTGCCGGCAGCTTAGGCCGACTAGCGGGCACAGATACGCAGTATTTT; CDR3 protein: CAGSLGRLAGTDTQYF
D gene: -; J gene: TRBJ2-3; V gene: TRBV7-3; clone size: many; CDR3 DNA: TGTGCCAGCAGCCCAAACAGGGGAGGGGGGGATACGCAGTATTTT; CDR3 protein: CASSPNRGGGDTQYF
D gene: TRBD1; J gene: TRBJ2-1; V gene: TRBV5-5; clone size: -; CDR3 DNA: TGCGCCAGCAGCGAGCCCGGGACAGGGATAATTGAGCAGTTCTTC; CDR3 protein: CASSEPGTGIIEQFF
D gene: -; J gene: TRBJ2-7; V gene: TRBV20-1; clone size: many; CDR3 DNA: TGCAGTGCTCCGGGGAGAGATAGTTACGAGCAGTACTTC; CDR3 protein: CSAPGRDSYEQYF
D gene: -; J gene: TRBJ2-1; V gene: TRBV5-1; clone size: few; CDR3 DNA: TGCGCCCGCAGCTTGGATGCCAGGGAGCTCAATGAGCAGTTCTTC; CDR3 protein: CARSLDARELNEQFF
D gene: -; J gene: TRBJ2-1; V gene: TRBV4-2; clone size: many; CDR3 DNA: TGTGCCAGCAGCCAAGATACAGGGACATCAGATGAGCAGTTCTTC; CDR3 protein: CASSQDTGTSDEQFF
D gene: -; J gene: TRBJ2-7; V gene: TRBV30; clone size: -; CDR3 DNA: TGTGCCTGGAGTAAGCAGGGGTACGAGCAGTACTTC; CDR3 protein: CAWSKQGYEQYF
D gene: -; J gene: TRBJ2-1; V gene: TRBV15; clone size: many; CDR3 DNA: TGTGCCACCAGCCCACGACGAAGGGTTTTGAATGAGCAGTTCTTC; CDR3 protein: CATSPRRRVLNEQFF
D gene: -; J gene: TRBJ2-3; V gene: TRBV7-3; clone size: -; CDR3 DNA: TGTGCCAGCAGCTCCGAACCGGCACAGGGATCGCAGTATTTT; CDR3 protein: CASSSEPAQGSQYF
D gene: -; J gene: TRBJ2-7; V gene: TRBV25-1; clone size: few; CDR3 DNA: TGTGCCAGCACTGGGGCGAGGGAGCAGTACTTC; CDR3 protein: CASTGAREQYF
D gene: -; J gene: TRBJ1-2; V gene: TRBV7-6; clone size: many; CDR3 DNA: TGTGCCAGCAGCTCTGAGGGCAGGGGCTTTTATGGCTACACCTTC; CDR3 protein: CASSSEGRGFYGYTF
D gene: -; J gene: TRBJ2-7; V gene: TRBV2; clone size: few; CDR3 DNA: TGTGCCAGCAGTGACCCGGATTACTCCTACGAGCAGTACTTC; CDR3 protein: CASSDPDYSYEQYF